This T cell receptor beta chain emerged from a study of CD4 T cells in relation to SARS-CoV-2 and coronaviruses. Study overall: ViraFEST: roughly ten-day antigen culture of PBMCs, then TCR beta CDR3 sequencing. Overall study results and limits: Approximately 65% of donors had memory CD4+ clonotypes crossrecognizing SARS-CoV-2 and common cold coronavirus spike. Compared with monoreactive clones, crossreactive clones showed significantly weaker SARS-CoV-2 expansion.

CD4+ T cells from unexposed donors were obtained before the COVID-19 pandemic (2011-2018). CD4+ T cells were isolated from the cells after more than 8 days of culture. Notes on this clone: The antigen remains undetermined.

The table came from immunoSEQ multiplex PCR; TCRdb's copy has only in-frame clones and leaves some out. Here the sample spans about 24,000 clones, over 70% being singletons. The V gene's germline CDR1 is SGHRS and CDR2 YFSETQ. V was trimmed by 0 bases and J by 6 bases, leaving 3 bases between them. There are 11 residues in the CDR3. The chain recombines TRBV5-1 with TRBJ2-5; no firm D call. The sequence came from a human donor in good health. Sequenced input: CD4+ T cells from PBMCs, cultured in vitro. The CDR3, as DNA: TGCGCCAGCAGCTTGGAAAAGACCCAGTACTTC. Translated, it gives CASSLEKTQYF.